This T cell receptor (beta chain) derives from a study of cytotoxic CD8 clonotypes in ibrutinib-treated CLL. Turning to the study itself: When averaged across all of the samples, the counts came to roughly 240,000 productive templates and about 100,000 productive rearrangements.

Between the trimmed V and J ends, which lost 6 bases and 0 bases, there was a span of 5 bases. CDR1 and CDR2 (germline): MRHNA, SNTAGT. The CDR3 loop spans 13 amino acids. Targeted sequencing depth ranged from 1 in 200,000 to 1 in 1 million T cells. Profiled with immunoSEQ multiplex PCR; TCRdb holds only in-frame clones, not every one. The data contain roughly 250,000 clones, 70% of them singletons. Approximately 2.2 micrograms of genomic DNA came from cryopreserved PBMCs for TCR beta libraries. This chain joins TRBV6-4 and TRBJ2-2; D remains ambiguous. The TCR originated in a human donor with chronic lymphocytic leukemia. The sequencing here drew on PBMCs, taken after 24 months of ibrutinib treatment. The CDR3 DNA reads TGTGCCAGCAGACGACCGAACACCGGGGAGCTGTTTTTT. This translates into CASRRPNTGELFF.